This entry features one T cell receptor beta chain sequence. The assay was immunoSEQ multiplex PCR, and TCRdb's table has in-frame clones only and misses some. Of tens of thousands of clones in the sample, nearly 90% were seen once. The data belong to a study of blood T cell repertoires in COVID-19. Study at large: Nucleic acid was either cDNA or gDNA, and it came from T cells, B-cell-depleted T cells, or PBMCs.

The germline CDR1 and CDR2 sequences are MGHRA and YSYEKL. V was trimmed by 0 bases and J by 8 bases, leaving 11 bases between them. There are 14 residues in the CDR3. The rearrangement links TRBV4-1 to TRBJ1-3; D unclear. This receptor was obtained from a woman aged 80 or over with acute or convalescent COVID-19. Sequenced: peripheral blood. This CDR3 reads CASSQDSLKDTIYF. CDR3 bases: TGCGCCAGCAGCCAAGATAGCCTCAAGGACACCATATATTTT.